This T cell receptor beta chain appears in the sequencing data of a study of blood T cell repertoires in COVID-19. Study-wide context: Specimens from acute and convalescent COVID-19 originated in the United States, Italy and Spain. The analysed material was cDNA or gDNA that came from T cells, B-cell-depleted T cells, or PBMCs.

The method was immunoSEQ multiplex PCR; TCRdb's version includes in-frame clones alone and lacks a portion of them. The top ten clones hold more than 15% of a sample with 57,000 or so clones, roughly 84% of them seen once. Trimming stripped 3 bases from V and 6 bases from J, with 15 bases between. This CDR3 has 14 amino acids. CDR1 is SGHDT, CDR2 YYEEEE, per germline. The source material was peripheral blood. The rearrangement links TRBV5-6 to TRBJ1-2; weak D call: TRBD1 (6 bases). The sequence was obtained from a man aged 65 to 85 with active COVID-19. This CDR3 reads CASSSGTSRDGYTF. The CDR3 DNA follows: TGTGCCAGCAGCTCCGGGACATCTAGAGATGGCTACACCTTC.